This T cell receptor (beta chain) was recovered during a study of cytomegalovirus exposure and HLA in healthy donors. General study results and limits: In a later analysis, an Asian-associated ancestry cluster reportedly showed fewer N-insertions than the approximately 700-donor mean. TCR beta sequences numbering around 15,000 were associated with HLA alleles at 0.05 false discovery rate in a later analysis.

Both 60 Vbeta primers and 13 Jbeta primers went into the PCR. The assay was immunoSEQ multiplex PCR, and TCRdb's table has in-frame clones only and misses some. The profile shows more than 150,000 clones, 77% of them singletons. Trimming shortened V by 4 bases and J by 6 bases, and 15 bases separated the two germline ends. Germline V CDR1 and CDR2: MNHEY, SVGAGI. This CDR3 has 15 residues. Of note for this clone: Its antigen remains unknown.

The TCR sequence derives from a man in his late teens or twenties in good health and CMV-seronegative. Sample: PBMCs. The chain recombines TRBV6-5 with TRBJ2-2; a possible D gene is TRBD1 (6 bases). Here the CDR3 DNA reads TGTGCCAGCAGTTCCTCCCCCGAGGGGGCCGGGGAGCTGTTTTTT. It codes for CASSSSPEGAGELFF.